The rows below give T cell receptor beta chains drawn from one sample of a study of T-cell memory formation after mild COVID-19. A single record per CDR3 protein comes from TCRdb applying MiXCR to the 5' RACE reads. The sample shows approximately 30,000 distinct CDR3 sequences, 15% to 20% of them seen only once. Sequenced input: PBMCs or a T cell subset sorted from them (not recorded which). Receptors originate from an adult who had mild COVID-19 (a few samples of this study predate the infection). Cell type and time point are not known. The CDR3 runs from the conserved cysteine through the conserved F or W. A D gene is named only where the DNA matches it firmly. Clone size is stated in some rows and not others, as once, few, many or a class when expanded.

CDR3nt: TGCAGTGCTAGAGATCGCGGGCAGGGCACTGAAGCTTTCTTT
CDR3aa: CSARDRGQGTEAFF
j_gene: TRBJ1-1
v_gene: TRBV20-1
abundance: many
d_gene: NA

CDR3nt: TGTGCCAGCAGTACGGCACAAGCTTTCTTT
CDR3aa: CASSTAQAFF
j_gene: TRBJ1-1
v_gene: TRBV12-3/TRBV12-4
abundance: many
d_gene: NA

CDR3nt: TGTGCCAGCAGCTTACAGGGCAATCAGCCCCAGCATTTT
CDR3aa: CASSLQGNQPQHF
j_gene: TRBJ1-5
v_gene: TRBV7-2
abundance: few
d_gene: NA

CDR3nt: TGCGCCAGCAGCTTGAACGGGGCCTACGAGCAGTACTTC
CDR3aa: CASSLNGAYEQYF
j_gene: TRBJ2-7
v_gene: TRBV5-1
abundance: many
d_gene: NA

CDR3nt: TGTGCCTGGAGGGCAGATTTTAATTCACCCCTCCACTTT
CDR3aa: CAWRADFNSPLHF
j_gene: TRBJ1-6
v_gene: TRBV30
abundance: many
d_gene: NA

CDR3nt: TGTGCCAGCAGTTTTCGTTCCCCGTGGGCTACCGGGGAGCTGTTTTTT
CDR3aa: CASSFRSPWATGELFF
j_gene: TRBJ2-2
v_gene: TRBV7-9
abundance: NA
d_gene: NA

CDR3nt: TGTGCCAGCAGCGAGGGAGTAGGCACCGGGGAGCTGTTTTTT
CDR3aa: CASSEGVGTGELFF
j_gene: TRBJ2-2
v_gene: TRBV9
abundance: many
d_gene: NA

CDR3nt: TGCGCCAGCAGCCAAGATTCAAGGGACGGCTACACCTTC
CDR3aa: CASSQDSRDGYTF
j_gene: TRBJ1-2
v_gene: TRBV4-1
abundance: many
d_gene: NA

CDR3nt: TGTGCCAGCAGCTTAGCGGCGGAGCGCTTTCTAGCGGGAGACACAGATACGCTGTATTTT
CDR3aa: CASSLAAERFLAGDTDTLYF
j_gene: TRBJ2-3
v_gene: TRBV7-2
abundance: NA
d_gene: TRBD2

CDR3nt: TGTGCCTGGAGGGGGGGGACCTACAATGAGCAGTTCTTC
CDR3aa: CAWRGGTYNEQFF
j_gene: TRBJ2-1
v_gene: TRBV30
abundance: many
d_gene: TRBD2

CDR3nt: TGCGCCAGCAGCGGCGGGACAGGCACAGATACGCAGTATTTT
CDR3aa: CASSGGTGTDTQYF
j_gene: TRBJ2-3
v_gene: TRBV5-1
abundance: NA
d_gene: NA

CDR3nt: TGTGCCAGCAGCTTGTCTTCGGGACTAGCGACCGGGGAGCTGTTTTTT
CDR3aa: CASSLSSGLATGELFF
j_gene: TRBJ2-2
v_gene: TRBV5-6
abundance: many
d_gene: TRBD2

CDR3nt: TGTGCCAGCAGTGAATTTGGACACCGACGCGGTGAAGCTTTCTTT
CDR3aa: CASSEFGHRRGEAFF
j_gene: TRBJ1-1
v_gene: TRBV25-1
abundance: NA
d_gene: NA

CDR3nt: TGTGCCAGCAGTTACTCCAACAGGGGACCCTACACCGGGGAGCTGTTTTTT
CDR3aa: CASSYSNRGPYTGELFF
j_gene: TRBJ2-2
v_gene: TRBV6-5
abundance: NA
d_gene: TRBD1

CDR3nt: TGTGCCAGCAGCTTATACTCAGCGGGGGGCACAGATACGCAGTATTTT
CDR3aa: CASSLYSAGGTDTQYF
j_gene: TRBJ2-3
v_gene: TRBV7-6
abundance: medium-sized
d_gene: TRBD2

CDR3nt: TGTGCCAGCAGTTACACCGGACAGGGGGCTGAAGCTTTCTTT
CDR3aa: CASSYTGQGAEAFF
j_gene: TRBJ1-1
v_gene: TRBV6-5
abundance: many
d_gene: TRBD1

CDR3nt: TGCAGTGCTAGAGATGAGGGCCAGGGGGTGCACGAGCAGTACTTC
CDR3aa: CSARDEGQGVHEQYF
j_gene: TRBJ2-7
v_gene: TRBV20-1
abundance: many
d_gene: TRBD1

CDR3nt: TGTGCCAGTAGTCCAACAGGGACTAGTTACGAGCAGTACTTC
CDR3aa: CASSPTGTSYEQYF
j_gene: TRBJ2-7
v_gene: TRBV19
abundance: many
d_gene: TRBD2

CDR3nt: TGTGCCAGCATGAGCTTCGCGGGGGGGAAGGATACGCAGTATTTT
CDR3aa: CASMSFAGGKDTQYF
j_gene: TRBJ2-3
v_gene: TRBV6-1
abundance: many
d_gene: TRBD2

CDR3nt: TGTGCCAGCACGGCGGGAGTCGACACCGGGGAGCTGTTTTTT
CDR3aa: CASTAGVDTGELFF
j_gene: TRBJ2-2
v_gene: TRBV6-5
abundance: many
d_gene: TRBD2

CDR3nt: TGCGCCAGCAGCGGAAACAGGGGTGACACTGAAGCTTTCTTT
CDR3aa: CASSGNRGDTEAFF
j_gene: TRBJ1-1
v_gene: TRBV4-1
abundance: NA
d_gene: TRBD1

CDR3nt: TGTGCCAGCAGCCCGGGACTAGCGGGGGCTGAAAATGAGCAGTTCTTC
CDR3aa: CASSPGLAGAENEQFF
j_gene: TRBJ2-1
v_gene: TRBV7-2
abundance: few
d_gene: TRBD2

CDR3nt: TGCGCCAGCAGCCCTCATTTAGCGGGAGGGCGAAATGAGCAGTTCTTC
CDR3aa: CASSPHLAGGRNEQFF
j_gene: TRBJ2-1
v_gene: TRBV5-1
abundance: many
d_gene: TRBD2

CDR3nt: TGTGCCAGCAGCTCCACCGGGACAGACTACGAGCAGTACTTC
CDR3aa: CASSSTGTDYEQYF
j_gene: TRBJ2-7
v_gene: TRBV7-9
abundance: many
d_gene: TRBD1

CDR3nt: TGTGCCAGCAGCTCCTCTAGCGGGAATAGAGACCGGGCCCAGTACTTC
CDR3aa: CASSSSSGNRDRAQYF
j_gene: TRBJ2-5
v_gene: TRBV7-2
abundance: many
d_gene: TRBD2

CDR3nt: TGCGCCAGCAGCCTTACTAGGGGCAACATTCAGTACTTC
CDR3aa: CASSLTRGNIQYF
j_gene: TRBJ2-4
v_gene: TRBV4-3
abundance: many
d_gene: NA

CDR3nt: TGCGCCAGCAGCCAAGTCGGTTGGCACGAGCAGTACTTC
CDR3aa: CASSQVGWHEQYF
j_gene: TRBJ2-7
v_gene: TRBV4-1
abundance: few
d_gene: NA

CDR3nt: TGTGCCAGCAGTGATTCAGGGAACTACAATGAGCAGTTCTTC
CDR3aa: CASSDSGNYNEQFF
j_gene: TRBJ2-1
v_gene: TRBV2
abundance: many
d_gene: NA

CDR3nt: TGTGCCAGCAGCCCAGCCTCGGGAGCCAACACCGGGGAGCTGTTTTTT
CDR3aa: CASSPASGANTGELFF
j_gene: TRBJ2-2
v_gene: TRBV28
abundance: few
d_gene: NA

CDR3nt: TGTGCCAGCAGCCTCCGGACTAGCGGGAGTAGCACAGATACGCAGTATTTT
CDR3aa: CASSLRTSGSSTDTQYF
j_gene: TRBJ2-3
v_gene: TRBV3-1
abundance: many
d_gene: TRBD2

CDR3nt: TGTGCCAGCAGCTTAGTGGGGGGACTTTACACCGGGGAGCTGTTTTTT
CDR3aa: CASSLVGGLYTGELFF
j_gene: TRBJ2-2
v_gene: TRBV7-2
abundance: NA
d_gene: NA

CDR3nt: TGCAGCGTTCTGCTCTGGGGAGCTTTCTTT
CDR3aa: CSVLLWGAFF
j_gene: TRBJ1-1
v_gene: TRBV29-1
abundance: few
d_gene: NA

CDR3nt: TGCAGCGTAAGGACAGGGGGGAGCTACGAGCAGTACTTC
CDR3aa: CSVRTGGSYEQYF
j_gene: TRBJ2-7
v_gene: TRBV29-1
abundance: few
d_gene: TRBD1

CDR3nt: TGTGCCTGGAGTCCCGACAGCGTCTCTGGAAACACCATATATTTT
CDR3aa: CAWSPDSVSGNTIYF
j_gene: TRBJ1-3
v_gene: TRBV30
abundance: many
d_gene: NA

CDR3nt: TGCAGCGTTGAGGGGCCCACTGTAGCTGGGACATCCTACGAGCAGTACTTC
CDR3aa: CSVEGPTVAGTSYEQYF
j_gene: TRBJ2-7
v_gene: TRBV29-1
abundance: many
d_gene: NA

CDR3nt: TGTGCCAGCAGCTTCGGGACAGAAGAGACCCAGTACTTC
CDR3aa: CASSFGTEETQYF
j_gene: TRBJ2-5
v_gene: TRBV5-6
abundance: many
d_gene: TRBD1

CDR3nt: TGTGCCACCAGTGATTTGGAACTAGCGGGGGGGCAGAATGAGCAGTTCTTC
CDR3aa: CATSDLELAGGQNEQFF
j_gene: TRBJ2-1
v_gene: TRBV24-1
abundance: many
d_gene: TRBD2

CDR3nt: TGCAGTGCTCGTAGCGGGGGAACCTACAATGAGCAGTTCTTC
CDR3aa: CSARSGGTYNEQFF
j_gene: TRBJ2-1
v_gene: TRBV20-1
abundance: NA
d_gene: TRBD2

CDR3nt: TGTGCCAGCAGCGTAGAGAAGATCTCCTACGAGCAGTACTTC
CDR3aa: CASSVEKISYEQYF
j_gene: TRBJ2-7
v_gene: TRBV9
abundance: few
d_gene: NA

CDR3nt: TGTGCCAGCCGCATAACAGCGAACACCGGGGAGCTGTTTTTT
CDR3aa: CASRITANTGELFF
j_gene: TRBJ2-2
v_gene: TRBV12-3/TRBV12-4
abundance: many
d_gene: NA

CDR3nt: TGTGCCAGCAGCGTCGGGACAGGGTCTCGCGGAGATACGCAGTATTTT
CDR3aa: CASSVGTGSRGDTQYF
j_gene: TRBJ2-3
v_gene: TRBV7-9
abundance: many
d_gene: TRBD1

CDR3nt: TGTGCCAGCTCACCAGCGACAGGGGGCCCCTACGAGCAGTACTTC
CDR3aa: CASSPATGGPYEQYF
j_gene: TRBJ2-7
v_gene: TRBV18
abundance: many
d_gene: TRBD1

CDR3nt: TGTGCCAGCAGCCCACAGGGCGCGTACGAGCAGTACTTC
CDR3aa: CASSPQGAYEQYF
j_gene: TRBJ2-7
v_gene: TRBV7-9
abundance: many
d_gene: NA

CDR3nt: TGTGCCAGCAGTCTTTCACAGGGCTACACCTTC
CDR3aa: CASSLSQGYTF
j_gene: TRBJ1-2
v_gene: TRBV7-9
abundance: NA
d_gene: NA

CDR3nt: TGCGCCAGCAGCCAAGAGTCTAGCGGGACCGGGGAGCTGTTTTTT
CDR3aa: CASSQESSGTGELFF
j_gene: TRBJ2-2
v_gene: TRBV4-3
abundance: many
d_gene: TRBD2

CDR3nt: TGTGCCAGCAGCTCCCCACGGGGACGAGGAGAAAAACTGTTTTTT
CDR3aa: CASSSPRGRGEKLFF
j_gene: TRBJ1-4
v_gene: TRBV7-2
abundance: many
d_gene: NA

CDR3nt: TGTGCCAGCAGTCTGACCGGGACAGGGAACCAAGAGACCCAGTACTTC
CDR3aa: CASSLTGTGNQETQYF
j_gene: TRBJ2-5
v_gene: TRBV2
abundance: NA
d_gene: TRBD1

CDR3nt: TGTGCCAGCAGTGGGCGACTAGCAGAGTACAATGAGCAGTTCTTC
CDR3aa: CASSGRLAEYNEQFF
j_gene: TRBJ2-1
v_gene: TRBV2
abundance: NA
d_gene: TRBD2